Each of the 29 T cell receptor beta chains below was sequenced from the same sample in a study of preoperative IRX-2 immunotherapy in early breast cancer. This table comes from immunoSEQ multiplex PCR, and its TCRdb copy is limited to in-frame clones, with some not included. The sample lists 2,900 or so clones; about 80% were seen once. Noted treatment: preoperative locoregional IRX-2 cytokine immunotherapy. Source: tumor tissue, taken after IRX-2 immunotherapy. These receptor sequences come from a human donor with breast cancer.

The V and J genes are TRBV29-1 and TRBJ2-7; D might be TRBD1 (7 bases). With 6 bases removed from V and 6 bases from J, the gap between germline ends came to 15 bases. Per germline, CDR1 SQVTM and CDR2 ANQGSEA. The CDR3 length is 12 residues. The chain's CDR3 is CSVSRGELEQYF. CDR3 nucleotide sequence: TGCAGCGTGAGCAGGGGGGAGCTCGAGCAGTACTTC.

This sequence joins TRBV6-8 and TRBJ1-1; D not certain. Germline CDR1 and CDR2: MNHGY and SAAAGT. There are 14 residues in the CDR3. The V and J ends lost 0 bases and 1 base respectively, with 6 bases between them. This chain's CDR3 is CASSYSRRNTEAFF. CDR3 nucleotide sequence: TGTGCCAGCAGTTACTCCAGACGGAACACTGAAGCTTTCTTT.

In DNA, the CDR3 is TGCGCCAGCAGCTTTGATTCAGGCCTTCTAGGGGAGCTGTTTTTT. Residues: CASSFDSGLLGELFF. This chain joins TRBV5-1 and TRBJ2-2; D not resolved. V lost 2 bases to trimming and J lost 8 bases, with 16 bases between them. The CDR3 is 15 residues long. CDR1 and CDR2 (germline): SGHRS, YFSETQ.

The rearrangement joins TRBV2 to TRBJ2-5; D gene unclear. The CDR3 has 12 amino acids. Trimming took 3 bases from V and 1 from J, leaving 3 bases between them. The germline V gene has CDR1 SNHLY and CDR2 FYNNEI. CDR3 region: CASSEFQETQYF. CDR3 DNA: TGTGCCAGCAGTGAGTTCCAAGAGACCCAGTACTTC.

This chain joins TRBV19 and TRBJ1-5; D is perhaps TRBD1 (5 bases). There are 15 residues in the CDR3. V was clipped by 0 bases and J by 2 bases, with 8 bases between them. Looked up from germline, CDR1 is LNHDA and CDR2 is SQIVND (reference sequence). The CDR3 bases are TGTGCCAGTAGTATAGATACGGGGGGCAATCAGCCCCAGCATTTT. It codes for CASSIDTGGNQPQHF.

V gene TRBV29-1 combines with J gene TRBJ1-1; D not resolved. The CDR3 length is 12 residues. The V end was cut by 7 bases, the J end by 3 bases, with 12 bases between. Germline V lookup: CDR1 SQVTM, CDR2 ANQGSEA. The CDR3 is CSAEIKYTEAFF. CDR3 in DNA: TGCAGCGCGGAAATTAAGTACACTGAAGCTTTCTTT.

The chain carries TRBV5-1 and TRBJ2-1; 9 nucleotides line up with TRBD2. CDR3 size: 17 residues. The germline V gene encodes CDR1 SGHRS and CDR2 YFSETQ. V trimming: 3 bases; J trimming: 7 bases; junction bases outside the gene matches: 14. The CDR3 reads CASSSLESSGTMNEQFF. In DNA, the CDR3 is TGCGCCAGCAGCTCCCTCGAATCTAGCGGGACAATGAATGAGCAGTTCTTC.

The chain combines TRBV22-1 with TRBJ1-5; TRBD1, as called in the table, went unchecked against the DNA. TRBV22-1 is designated a pseudogene. This CDR3 has 13 amino acids. CDR3 sequence: CASSSLRDQPQHF. The CDR3 DNA reads as TGTGCCAGCAGTTCTCTCAGGGATCAGCCCCAGCATTTT.

The chain employs TRBV5-1 and TRBJ1-1; unclear D gene. The ends were cut back, 4 bases at V and 1 base at J, with 11 bases in the middle. The germline CDR1 and CDR2 sequences are SGHRS and YFSETQ. This CDR3 is built from 14 residues. The CDR3 DNA reads TGCGCCAGCAGCCGCTTCGGGCAGAACACTGAAGCTTTCTTT. It specifies CASSRFGQNTEAFF.

This clone has a handful of counts. V usage is TRBV6-8 and J usage is TRBJ2-7; 8 bases fit TRBD2. This CDR3 has 12 amino acids. Germline trimming cut 7 bases from V and 4 bases from J; bases unmatched to any gene: 3. Germline CDR1 and CDR2: MNHGY and SAAAGT. The CDR3 DNA reads TGTGCCAGCAACGGACTAGCTTACGAGCAGTACTTC. This translates into CASNGLAYEQYF.

V is TRBV14 and J is TRBJ1-2; 8 nucleotides agree with TRBD1. From germline, CDR1 is SGHDN and CDR2 FVKESK. V lost 3 bases and J lost 2; bases outside the gene matches: 14. The CDR3 sequence is 18 residues long. This CDR3 is CASSQGGQGNFLNYGYTF. The CDR3 DNA reads as TGTGCCAGCAGCCAGGGCGGACAGGGAAACTTTTTGAACTATGGCTACACCTTC.

The chain couples TRBV11-3 to TRBJ1-5; perhaps TRBD1 as D (5 bases). The CDR3 runs to 15 residues. V was cut by 5 bases and J by 6 bases, with 17 bases left in between. The V gene's germline CDR1 is SGHNT and CDR2 YENEEA. In DNA form, the CDR3 reads TGTGCCAGCAGCCCAGGGCGGGGGGGAGGTCAGCCCCAGCATTTT. Translating it yields CASSPGRGGGQPQHF. Together with reference TRBV11-3 and TRBJ1-5, the CDR3 gives the full variable domain: EAGVVQSPRYKIIEKKQPVAFWCNPISGHNTLYWYLQNLGQGPELLIRYENEEAVDDSQLPKDRFSAERLKGVDSTLKIQPAELGDSAVYLCASSPGRGGGQPQHFGDGTRLSIL.

This clone appeared a single time. The CDR3 loop is CASSLRGQGRTEAFF. CDR3 nucleotides: TGCGCCAGCAGCCTCCGGGGACAGGGGAGGACTGAAGCTTTCTTT. This chain connects TRBV1 to TRBJ1-1; TRBD1 is the table's D call and was not checked against the DNA. TRBV1 is termed a pseudogene. There are 15 residues in the CDR3.

The chain is built from TRBV29-1 and TRBJ1-1; tentative D call: TRBD1 (5 bases). Germline V gene lookup returns CDR1 SQVTM and CDR2 ANQGSEA. This CDR3 has 16 residues. V gave up 5 bases and J gave up 0 bases, with 19 bases separating them. The CDR3, as DNA: TGCAGCGTTCCTAGGCACAGGATCCCCATGAACACTGAAGCTTTCTTT. Amino acid sequence: CSVPRHRIPMNTEAFF.

This chain links TRBV11-3 with TRBJ2-5; D is uncertain. The V gene lost 3 bases and the J gene lost 0 bases, with 11 bases spanning the gap. CDR1 and CDR2 (germline): SGHNT, YENEEA. This CDR3 spans 15 amino acids. CDR3 sequence: CASSLAGGDQETQYF. CDR3 DNA: TGTGCCAGCAGCTTGGCCGGCGGAGACCAAGAGACCCAGTACTTC.

The chain carries TRBV6-4 and TRBJ1-2; D call uncertain. Germline lookup yields CDR1 MRHNA and CDR2 SNTAGT. CDR3 length equals 13 residues. V was cut by 5 bases and J by 4 bases, with 11 bases left in between. The chain's CDR3 is CASSYPPRYGYTF. The CDR3, as DNA: TGTGCCAGCAGTTATCCCCCCCGCTATGGCTACACCTTC.

The chain uses TRBV19 and TRBJ1-2; possibly TRBD1 for D (6 bases). The CDR3 has 14 residues. V lost 3 bases and J lost 11, with 19 bases in between. Germline assignment: CDR1 LNHDA and CDR2 SQIVND (reference sequence). The CDR3 is CASSILGTQGAYTF. CDR3 nucleotide sequence: TGTGCCAGTAGTATCCTCGGCACACAGGGCGCGTACACCTTC.

The gene calls are TRBV19 and TRBJ1-1; D is perhaps TRBD1 (5 bases). This CDR3 contains 14 residues. V was clipped by 7 bases and J by 4 bases, with 16 bases between them. Germline values: CDR1 LNHDA, CDR2 SQIVND (reference sequence). DNA of the CDR3: TGTGCCAGTAAATCCCAGGGATCGAGCACTGAAGCTTTCTTT. Its protein is CASKSQGSSTEAFF.

The chain is built from TRBV5-1 and TRBJ1-3; D call uncertain. Germline V CDR1 and CDR2: SGHRS, YFSETQ. This CDR3 is 16 amino acids long. V was pared by 3 bases and J by 0 bases, with 13 bases between. This CDR3 is CASSSVLMSSGNTIYF. The DNA for the CDR3 is TGCGCCAGCAGCTCCGTCCTGATGAGCTCTGGAAACACCATATATTTT.

This clone showed up just a few times. The rearrangement links TRBV18 to TRBJ2-5, with 14 bases matching TRBD2. Germline CDR1 reads KGHSH; CDR2 reads LQKENI. The CDR3 is 17 amino acids. J gave up 4 bases and V 0 bases, and 4 bases lay outside the gene matches. The CDR3 sequence: CASSPPGTSGRGETQYF. DNA for the CDR3: TGTGCCAGCTCACCACCTGGGACTAGCGGGAGAGGAGAGACCCAGTACTTC.

The chain has TRBV6-8 and TRBJ1-2; D is unresolved. Germline V lookup: CDR1 MNHGY, CDR2 SAAAGT. The germline V and J ends were trimmed by 0 bases and 4 bases, with 9 bases remaining between them. This CDR3 comprises 14 residues. CDR3 amino acids: CASSYSSNGYGYTF. The CDR3 nucleotides are TGTGCCAGCAGTTACTCGAGTAATGGCTATGGCTACACCTTC.

This clone came up a few times. The genes are TRBV6-7 and TRBJ2-7, with D uncertain. TRBV6-7 counts as an open reading frame of uncertain function. The CDR3 is 11 residues long. V shed 11 bases and J shed 5 bases, with 13 bases lying between them. Here the CDR3 reads CAVKGSHEQYF. CDR3 nucleotide sequence: TGTGCCGTAAAGGGATCCCACGAGCAGTACTTC.

The V gene is TRBV5-1, the J gene TRBJ2-3; the D is unclear. From germline, CDR1 is SGHRS and CDR2 YFSETQ. Trimming shortened V by 2 bases and J by 1 base, and 8 bases separated the two germline ends. There are 14 residues in the CDR3. The CDR3 is CASSFSMGTDTQYF. CDR3 DNA sequence: TGCGCCAGCAGCTTCTCAATGGGCACAGATACGCAGTATTTT.

V gene TRBV28 combines with J gene TRBJ2-2; D is perhaps TRBD2 (7 bases). V was trimmed by 6 bases and J by 4 bases, leaving 27 bases between them. Germline CDR1 is MDHEN and CDR2 is SYDVKM. The CDR3 sequence is 19 residues long. The CDR3: CASRSTTGLGGGSTGELFF. In DNA form, the CDR3 reads TGTGCCAGCAGGTCCACCACCGGATTAGGGGGAGGGAGCACCGGGGAGCTGTTTTTT. The variable domain in full, with the rest retrieved from reference TRBV28 and TRBJ2-2, is DVKVTQSSRYLVKRTGEKVFLECVQDMDHENMFWYRQDPGLGLRLIYFSYDVKMKEKGDIPEGYSVSREKKERFSLILESASTNQTSMYLCASRSTTGLGGGSTGELFFGEGSRLTVL.

This clone came up a few times. This chain joins TRBV11-3 and TRBJ2-3; 8 nucleotides match TRBD2. The germline V gene encodes CDR1 SGHNT and CDR2 YENEEA. The trim removed 3 bases at V and 0 bases at J, leaving 2 bases unmatched. The CDR3 contains 15 residues. CDR3: CASSFGGGSTDTQYF. The CDR3 region has the DNA TGTGCCAGCAGCTTTGGCGGGGGGAGCACAGATACGCAGTATTTT.

The rearrangement links TRBV6-8 to TRBJ2-7; 14 bases align to TRBD2. The CDR3 totals 16 residues. Germline CDR1 reads MNHGY; CDR2 reads SAAAGT. The junction had 7 bases not matched to a gene; V was cut back by 4 bases and J by 5 bases. CDR3 sequence (DNA): TGTGCCAGCAGTTTTCGGACTAGCGGGGGGCCCGACGAGCAGTACTTC. Translation: CASSFRTSGGPDEQYF.

This clone was seen a few times. The chain links TRBV11-3 to TRBJ2-3; 14 positions match TRBD2. From germline, CDR1 is SGHNT and CDR2 YENEEA. This CDR3 is 18 amino acids long. J lost 6 bases, V lost 2 bases, and 10 bases had no gene match. The CDR3 bases are TGTGCCAGCAGCTTATGGGTGACTAGCGGGGGGGCAGCGGATACGCAGTATTTT. Its protein product is CASSLWVTSGGAADTQYF.

This clone was detected once. The rearrangement uses TRBV23-1 and TRBJ1-3; a weak D match, TRBD1 (5 bases). TRBV23-1 is labeled an ORF, and its function is uncertain. V lost 6 bases, J lost 0 bases, and 12 bases lay in between. The CDR3 totals 15 residues. In nucleotides, the CDR3 is TGCGCCAGCAGCCATGACAGCCTCTCTGGAAACACCATATATTTT. Translated: CASSHDSLSGNTIYF.

The rearrangement joins TRBV19 to TRBJ2-1; D gene unclear. The CDR3 length is 17 residues. The V end was cut by 0 bases, the J end by 0 bases, with 12 bases between. Germline V gives CDR1 LNHDA, CDR2 SQIVND (reference sequence). This chain's CDR3 is CASSIDARPSSYNEQFF. In nucleotides, the CDR3 is TGTGCCAGTAGTATAGATGCGCGACCCAGCTCCTACAATGAGCAGTTCTTC.